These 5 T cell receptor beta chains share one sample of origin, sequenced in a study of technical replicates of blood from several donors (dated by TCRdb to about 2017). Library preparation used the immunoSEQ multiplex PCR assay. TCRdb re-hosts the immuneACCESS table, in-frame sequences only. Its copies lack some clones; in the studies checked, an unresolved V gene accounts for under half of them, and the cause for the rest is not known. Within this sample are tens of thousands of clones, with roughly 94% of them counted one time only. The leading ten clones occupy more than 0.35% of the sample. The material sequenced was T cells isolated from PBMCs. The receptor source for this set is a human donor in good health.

The CDR3 DNA reads as TGTGCCAGCAGCTACCAGCGGACCGGGGAGCTGTTTTTT. Protein: CASSYQRTGELFF. The chain joins TRBV5-5 to TRBJ2-2; possibly TRBD2 for D (5 bases). V was cut by 3 bases and J by 5 bases, with 8 bases left in between. Germline CDR1 is SGHKS and CDR2 is YYEKEE (reference sequence). The length of the CDR3 is 13 residues.

The CDR3 region has the DNA TGTGCCAGCAGTTACCGGACAGGGTTCCACCGAACCCAGTACTTC. Amino acid sequence: CASSYRTGFHRTQYF. This sequence joins TRBV28 and TRBJ2-5; 8 nucleotides align to TRBD1. Germline V gene sequence: CDR1 MDHEN, CDR2 SYDVKM. This CDR3 is built from 15 residues. Trimming removed 4 bases from V and 8 bases from J; junction bases left unmatched: 12.

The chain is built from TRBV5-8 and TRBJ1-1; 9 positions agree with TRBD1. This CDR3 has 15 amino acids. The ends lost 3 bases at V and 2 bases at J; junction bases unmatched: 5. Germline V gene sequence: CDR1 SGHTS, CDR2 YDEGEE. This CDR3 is CASSSNRGRNTEAFF. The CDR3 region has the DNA TGTGCCAGCAGCTCAAACAGGGGGCGAAACACTGAAGCTTTCTTT. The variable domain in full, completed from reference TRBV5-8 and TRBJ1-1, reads EAGVTQSPTHLIKTRGQQATLRCSPISGHTSVYWYQQALGLGLQFLLWYDEGEERNRGNFPPRFSGRQFPNYSSELNVNALELEDSALYLCASSSNRGRNTEAFFGQGTRLTVV.

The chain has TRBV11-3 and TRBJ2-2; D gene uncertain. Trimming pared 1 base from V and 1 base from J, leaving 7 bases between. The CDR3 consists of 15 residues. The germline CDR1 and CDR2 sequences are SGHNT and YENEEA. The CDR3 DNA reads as TGTGCCAGCAGCTTAGGTGGGCAGAACACCGGGGAGCTGTTTTTT. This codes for CASSLGGQNTGELFF.

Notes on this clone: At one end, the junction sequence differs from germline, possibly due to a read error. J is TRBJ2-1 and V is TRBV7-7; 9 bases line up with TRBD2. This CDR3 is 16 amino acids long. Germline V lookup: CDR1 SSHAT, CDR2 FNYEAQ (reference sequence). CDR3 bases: TGTGCTAGCAGCCCAGCAGCGGGAGGTTCCTTTAATGAGCAGTTCTTC. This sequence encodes CASSPAAGGSFNEQFF.